The 32 T cell receptor beta chains below all came from one sample that was sequenced in a study of shared clonotypes between healthy human individuals. Profiling relied on immunoSEQ multiplex PCR, and the TCRdb table lists in-frame clones only, not all of them. The data contain approximately 600,000 clones, 85% to 95% of them singletons. The naive CD8 subset, CD45RO-negative cells positively selected for CCR7, excluded terminally differentiated effector memory CD45RA+ cells. The sample consisted of naive CD8+ T cells sorted from blood. These receptors all stem from a woman aged 25 to 39 in good health.

The chain couples TRBV5-6 to TRBJ2-1, with 7 nucleotides matching TRBD2. The CDR3 covers 18 residues. CDR1 and CDR2 (germline): SGHDT, YYEEEE. V gave up 4 bases and J gave up 0 bases; unmatched junction bases: 13. CDR3 sequence: CASSPGLGGGSSYNEQFF. The CDR3 DNA is TGTGCCAGCAGCCCAGGGTTGGGCGGGGGAAGCTCCTACAATGAGCAGTTCTTC.

The V call is TRBV27, the J call TRBJ1-2; 7 positions agree with TRBD1. The germline CDR1 and CDR2 sequences are MNHEY and SMNVEV (reference sequence). This CDR3 has 14 amino acids. The trim removed 6 bases at V and 6 bases at J, leaving 10 bases unmatched. CDR3 protein: CASSFQGVTHGYTF. CDR3 sequence (DNA): TGTGCCAGCAGCTTCCAGGGGGTCACCCATGGCTACACCTTC.

This clone came up a few times. This rearrangement joins TRBV2 to TRBJ1-5; D uncertain. CDR1 and CDR2 from the germline V gene are SNHLY and FYNNEI. This CDR3 has 14 residues. V was pared by 1 base and J by 2 bases, with 6 bases between. CDR3 loop: CASSEGARNQPQHF. CDR3 bases: TGTGCCAGCAGTGAAGGGGCGCGCAATCAGCCCCAGCATTTT.

The V and J genes are TRBV7-2 and TRBJ2-7, with 10 bases identical to TRBD2. Germline CDR1 SGHTA, CDR2 FQGNSA. This CDR3 contains 16 residues. V shed 5 bases and J 7 bases; nucleotides not matched to a gene: 14. The CDR3 DNA reads TGTGCCAGCAGCCCCGGACTAGCGGCCGGGTGGAGGGAGCAGTACTTC. The encoded protein is CASSPGLAAGWREQYF.

The J gene is TRBJ2-1, the V gene TRBV7-9, with 14 bases identical to TRBD2. Trimming removed 5 bases from V and 6 bases from J; junction bases left unmatched: 6. The CDR3 has 16 residues. CDR1 is SEHNR and CDR2 is FQNEAQ in the germline V gene (reference sequence). CDR3 coding DNA: TGTGCCAGCAGCGGCGGGACTAGCGGGAGATTCAATGAGCAGTTCTTC. As protein: CASSGGTSGRFNEQFF. The full variable domain, its missing parts supplied by reference TRBV7-9 and TRBJ2-1, is DTGVSQNPRHKITKRGQNVTFRCDPISEHNRLYWYRQTLGQGPEFLTYFQNEAQLEKSRLLSDRFSAERPKGSFSTLEIQRTEQGDSAMYLCASSGGTSGRFNEQFFGPGTRLTVL.

V gene TRBV27 combines with J gene TRBJ2-7, with D uncertain. The CDR3 covers 12 residues. Germline CDR1 is MNHEY and CDR2 is SMNVEV (reference sequence). V gave up 5 bases and J gave up 0 bases, with 5 bases separating them. CDR3: CASSEFSYEQYF. The CDR3, as DNA: TGTGCCAGCAGTGAGTTCTCCTACGAGCAGTACTTC.

Concerning this clone: One end of the junction varies from germline; a read error may be responsible. This rearrangement joins TRBV2 to TRBJ1-1; D call uncertain. Germline assignment: CDR1 SNHLY and CDR2 FYNNEI. The CDR3 length is 13 residues. CDR3 bases: TGTGCCAGCACTGAAGACTTGAACACTGAAGCTTTCTTT. The encoded protein is CASTEDLNTEAFF.

This rearrangement joins TRBV19 to TRBJ1-5, with 7 positions matching TRBD1. V gave up 5 bases and J gave up 7 bases; unmatched junction bases: 11. There are 15 residues in the CDR3. Germline CDR1 reads LNHDA; CDR2 reads SQIVND (reference sequence). CDR3 bases: TGTGCCAGTAGTGTGGGACAGCACCCTGAGCAGCCCCAGCATTTT. Its translation: CASSVGQHPEQPQHF.

This sequence joins TRBV4-1 and TRBJ2-1; 9 bases match TRBD2. The CDR3 is 17 residues long. Germline CDR1 reads MGHRA; CDR2 reads YSYEKL. The V gene end was trimmed by 0 bases and the J gene end by 5 bases; junction bases not matched to a gene: 8. Here the CDR3 reads CASSQDRYSGSHNEQFF. CDR3 sequence (DNA): TGCGCCAGCAGCCAAGATCGATATAGCGGGAGCCACAATGAGCAGTTCTTC.

The rearrangement uses TRBV4-1 and TRBJ2-7; D perhaps matches TRBD1 (5 bases). Per the germline V gene, CDR1 is MGHRA and CDR2 is YSYEKL. The CDR3 runs to 15 residues. V was pared by 2 bases and J by 3 bases, with 14 bases between. CDR3 loop: CASSQLTSQGYEQYF. The DNA of the CDR3 is TGCGCCAGCAGCCAACTAACGAGTCAGGGCTACGAGCAGTACTTC.

For the CDR3, the DNA is TGTGCCAGCAGCTTAGCGGGGGTTAGCGGGATCGCCGGGGAGCTGTTTTTT. Translation gives CASSLAGVSGIAGELFF. V usage is TRBV11-1 and J usage is TRBJ2-2; 8 nucleotides agree with TRBD2. The V segment lost 0 bases and the J segment 6 bases; nucleotides outside the gene matches: 9. The CDR3 length is 17 residues. Germline lookup yields CDR1 SGHAT and CDR2 FQDESV (reference sequence).

The chain uses TRBV29-1 and TRBJ2-5, with 13 bases that match TRBD2. The V and J ends lost 0 bases and 5 bases, in that order; junction bases with no gene match: 9. Germline CDR1 and CDR2: SQVTM and ANQGSEA. The CDR3 has 17 residues. The CDR3: CSVEDGLAGVSGETQYF. CDR3 DNA sequence: TGCAGCGTTGAAGATGGACTAGCGGGAGTCTCAGGGGAGACCCAGTACTTC.

This chain joins TRBV10-2 and TRBJ2-3, with 10 bases matching TRBD2. This CDR3 comprises 17 residues. The J segment lost 2 bases and the V segment lost 0 bases, leaving 5 bases of the junction unmatched. Germline assignment: CDR1 WSHSY and CDR2 SAAADI. The CDR3 bases are TGCGCCAGCAGTGAGTCGAGAGCGGGAGGGACCACAGATACGCAGTATTTT. This codes for CASSESRAGGTTDTQYF.

V is TRBV11-2 and J is TRBJ2-5; 11 bases fit TRBD2. The J call may be faulty, since TRBJ2-7 better matches the DNA end. This CDR3 has 15 residues. The germline CDR1 and CDR2 sequences are SGHAT and FQNNGV. As DNA, the CDR3 is TGTGCCAGCAGCTCGACTAGCGGGATACTCTACGAGCAGTACTTC. It yields the protein CASSSTSGILYEQYF.

The chain uses TRBV28 and TRBJ2-1, with TRBD2 as a possible D gene (5 bases). The CDR3 covers 16 residues. CDR1 and CDR2 from the germline V gene are MDHEN and SYDVKM. Trimming stripped 7 bases from V and 5 bases from J, with 21 bases between. The chain's CDR3 is CASTHQVRKGDNEQFF. The CDR3 DNA follows: TGTGCCAGCACCCATCAGGTGAGAAAGGGAGACAATGAGCAGTTCTTC. The full variable domain, rest sourced from reference TRBV28 and TRBJ2-1, is DVKVTQSSRYLVKRTGEKVFLECVQDMDHENMFWYRQDPGLGLRLIYFSYDVKMKEKGDIPEGYSVSREKKERFSLILESASTNQTSMYLCASTHQVRKGDNEQFFGPGTRLTVL.

V usage is TRBV6-1 and J usage is TRBJ2-7; no clear D. The CDR3 has 13 amino acids. Looked up from germline, CDR1 is MNHNS and CDR2 is SASEGT. V lost 4 bases and J lost 4, with 11 bases in between. CDR3 amino acids: CASSGTDPYEQYF. The CDR3 DNA reads TGTGCCAGCAGTGGGACGGACCCGTACGAGCAGTACTTC.

The chain uses TRBV13 and TRBJ2-3; D not resolved. The CDR3 has 14 amino acids. Trimming left V 2 bases short and J 1 base short, with 7 bases between. Germline loops: CDR1 PRHDT, CDR2 FYEKMQ (reference sequence). CDR3 DNA sequence: TGTGCCAGCAGCTTATCCCGGGGCACAGATACGCAGTATTTT. This translates into CASSLSRGTDTQYF. The full variable domain, in which reference TRBV13 and TRBJ2-3 provide the parts outside the CDR3, is AAGVIQSPRHLIKEKRETATLKCYPIPRHDTVYWYQQGPGQDPQFLISFYEKMQSDKGSIPDRFSAQQFSDYHSELNMSSLELGDSALYFCASSLSRGTDTQYFGPGTRLTVL.

Concerning this clone: The sample has other DNA sequences that encode this CDR3 too. The CDR3 DNA is TGTGCCAGCAGTTTCCTGGGCACTGAAGCTTTCTTT. It yields the protein CASSFLGTEAFF. The chain uses TRBV28 and TRBJ1-1; D remains unclear. Trimming pared 3 bases from V and 4 bases from J, leaving 6 bases between. The CDR3 runs to 12 residues. Germline V gene lookup returns CDR1 MDHEN and CDR2 SYDVKM.

This chain's CDR3 is CASSATYEQYF. The CDR3, as DNA: TGCGCCAGCAGTGCTACCTACGAGCAGTACTTC. This chain joins TRBV10-1 and TRBJ2-7; D is ambiguous. Trimming took off 4 bases at V and 2 bases at J, with 3 bases between the two ends. The CDR3 length is 11 residues. Germline V gene sequence: CDR1 WNHNN, CDR2 SYGVQD (reference sequence).

This chain connects TRBV2 to TRBJ2-7, with D perhaps matching TRBD2 (5 bases). The CDR3 sequence is 12 residues long. CDR1 is SNHLY, CDR2 FYNNEI, per germline. V was cut by 7 bases and J by 3 bases, with 10 bases left in between. CDR3 nucleotide sequence: TGTGCCAGCACCCTCACTAGCTACGAGCAGTACTTC. Encoded protein: CASTLTSYEQYF.

About this clone itself: Other DNA sequences in this sample translate to the same CDR3. The CDR3 reads CSVTENTEAFF. In DNA, the CDR3 is TGCAGCGTGACAGAGAACACTGAAGCTTTCTTT. This chain uses TRBV29-1 with TRBJ1-1; perhaps TRBD1 as D (5 bases). The germline V and J ends were trimmed by 6 bases and 1 base, with 6 bases remaining between them. The CDR3 contains 11 residues. Looked up from germline, CDR1 is SQVTM and CDR2 is ANQGSEA.

The V call is TRBV15, the J call TRBJ2-1; TRBD2 matches at 13 bases. Germline V lookup: CDR1 LNHNV, CDR2 YYDKDF (reference sequence). V was pared by 0 bases and J by 7 bases, with 6 bases of the junction left unmatched. The CDR3 has 17 amino acids. The CDR3 nucleotides read TGTGCCACCAGCAGAGACTCCGGACTAGCGGGAGCGAATGAGCAGTTCTTC. Translation: CATSRDSGLAGANEQFF.

The V and J genes are TRBV14 and TRBJ1-3; D is uncertain. The CDR3 sequence is 15 residues long. Per germline, CDR1 SGHDN and CDR2 FVKESK. Deletions cut 1 base from V and 4 bases from J, with 11 bases between. The CDR3 sequence is CASSQVGLQGNTIYF. Written as DNA, the CDR3 is TGTGCCAGCAGCCAAGTCGGACTACAAGGAAACACCATATATTTT.

The V call is TRBV7-2, the J call TRBJ2-2; 8 nucleotides align to TRBD1. The CDR3 is 16 residues long. Germline V lookup: CDR1 SGHTA, CDR2 FQGNSA. V lost 3 bases, J lost 5 bases, and 8 bases stayed unmatched. The CDR3 coding sequence is TGTGCCAGCAGCTTTTCCAGGGGGCAGGGTACCGGGGAGCTGTTTTTT. Protein product: CASSFSRGQGTGELFF.

This clone was recorded once. This sequence joins TRBV7-8 and TRBJ2-7; 8 nucleotides match TRBD1. After removal of 1 base from V and 3 bases from J, the junction contained 2 bases not matched to a gene. CDR3 length: 14 amino acids. CDR1 SGHVS and CDR2 FQNEAQ come from the germline V gene. The CDR3 loop is CASSLGTGNYEQYF. CDR3 nucleotide sequence: TGTGCCAGCAGCTTAGGGACAGGGAACTACGAGCAGTACTTC.

The gene calls are TRBV4-2 and TRBJ1-2; D not certain. This CDR3 contains 16 residues. CDR1 LGHNA and CDR2 YNFKEQ come from the germline V gene. V lost 0 bases, J lost 0 bases, and 11 bases lay in between. This CDR3 is CASSQDVTVTNYGYTF. CDR3 nucleotides: TGTGCCAGCAGCCAAGATGTAACAGTTACTAACTATGGCTACACCTTC.

The rearrangement joins TRBV6-5 to TRBJ2-1; 7 bases match TRBD2. In germline, CDR1 is MNHEY, CDR2 SVGAGI. The CDR3 has 15 amino acids. Trimming cost V 2 bases and J 0 bases; bases outside gene matches: 1. The CDR3 loop is CASSYGGGSYNEQFF. In DNA form, the CDR3 reads TGTGCCAGCAGTTACGGGGGGGGCTCCTACAATGAGCAGTTCTTC.

For the CDR3, the DNA is TGTGCCTGGAGGGAAGTGTCGGAGCGAGGGAGCACAGATACGCAGTATTTT. Translated: CAWREVSERGSTDTQYF. This chain connects TRBV30 to TRBJ2-3, with a tentative D call TRBD2 (5 bases). V was shortened by 3 bases and J by 0 bases, with 19 bases between the two germline ends. The CDR3 consists of 17 residues. Germline V CDR1 and CDR2: GTSNPN, SVGIG (reference sequence).

Only one count was recorded for this clone. The CDR3 coding sequence is TGTGCCAGCAGTTGGACAGGGGCCGAGCAGTACTTC. It specifies CASSWTGAEQYF. J is TRBJ2-5 and V is TRBV28; 9 bases are a match to TRBD1. Gene TRBJ2-7 matches the end of the DNA better, so the J call may be wrong. This CDR3 has 12 amino acids. Germline CDR1 is MDHEN and CDR2 is SYDVKM.

The V gene is TRBV28, the J gene TRBJ2-7, with 10 bases fitting TRBD2. CDR1 and CDR2 (germline): MDHEN, SYDVKM. This CDR3 is built from 14 residues. Trimming removed 5 bases from V and 6 bases from J; junction bases left unmatched: 7. For the CDR3, the DNA is TGTGCCAGCAGTCAAGCGGGAGGGCCTAGCGAGCAGTACTTC. As protein: CASSQAGGPSEQYF. Full variable domain (remainder filled in from reference TRBV28 and TRBJ2-7): DVKVTQSSRYLVKRTGEKVFLECVQDMDHENMFWYRQDPGLGLRLIYFSYDVKMKEKGDIPEGYSVSREKKERFSLILESASTNQTSMYLCASSQAGGPSEQYFGPGTRLTVT.

The rearrangement uses TRBV28 and TRBJ2-7; 8 bases match TRBD1. The CDR3 consists of 15 residues. With V trimmed by 6 bases and J by 0 bases, 7 bases remained unmatched. CDR1 and CDR2 from the germline V gene are MDHEN and SYDVKM. The CDR3 DNA sequence: TGTGCCAGCAGAAGCCGGGACAGGATCTCCTACGAGCAGTACTTC. Its protein is CASRSRDRISYEQYF.

V gene TRBV15 combines with J gene TRBJ2-3; 9 bases agree with TRBD2. CDR3 length: 16 amino acids. The germline CDR1 and CDR2 sequences are LNHNV and YYDKDF (reference sequence). Trimming removed 0 bases from V and 2 bases from J; junction bases left unmatched: 3. In DNA form, the CDR3 reads TGTGCCACCAGCAGAGATACTAGCGGGTACACAGATACGCAGTATTTT. Encoded protein: CATSRDTSGYTDTQYF.